The rows below give T cell receptor beta chains drawn from one sample of a study of circulating and synovial CD4+ cells in juvenile arthritis. Some clones are missing from TCRdb's copy, which holds only in-frame ones; the method was immunoSEQ multiplex PCR. Of around 15,000 clones in the sample, approximately 90% were seen once. The sequencing sample was made of CD4+ T cells from blood. The receptor set was obtained from a human donor with juvenile idiopathic arthritis. The CDR3 runs from the conserved cysteine through the conserved F or W. D genes are given only for firm matches. Expanded clones get a size class; other rows say once, few or many, or leave the size out.

d_call | j_call | v_call | clone_size | cdr3_nt | cdr3_aa
- | TRBJ1-5 | TRBV19 | - | TGTGCCAGTAGTATAGTTTGGACACTGAATCAGCCCCAGCATTTT | CASSIVWTLNQPQHF
TRBD1 | TRBJ2-1 | TRBV10-3 | - | TGTGCCATCACTCCCCAGGGGGCGCCTTCCTTCAATGAGCAGTTCTTC | CAITPQGAPSFNEQFF
- | TRBJ2-5 | TRBV7-2 | once | TGTGCCAGCGGCGAGAGGGGGGGGAGGCGAGAGACCCAGTACTTC | CASGERGGRRETQYF
- | TRBJ1-1 | TRBV19 | - | TGTGCCAGTAGGGGGAGGGTTGTCACTGAAGCTTTCTTT | CASRGRVVTEAFF
TRBD1 | TRBJ1-4 | TRBV27 | - | TGTGCCAGCAGTAAAGGGACAGAAGAAAAACTGTTTTTT | CASSKGTEEKLFF
TRBD2 | TRBJ2-1 | TRBV5-1 | - | TGCGCCAGCAGCTTGGAAAGCGGGAGCAACTACAATGAGCAGTTCTTC | CASSLESGSNYNEQFF
- | TRBJ2-2 | TRBV7-9 | - | TGTGCCAGCAGCTTTAGTACCGGGGAGCTGTTTTTT | CASSFSTGELFF
- | TRBJ1-2 | TRBV5-6 | - | TGTGCCAGCAGCTTGGTGGGTCAGGTGGGCCACTATGGCTACACCTTC | CASSLVGQVGHYGYTF
TRBD1 | TRBJ2-1 | TRBV30 | - | TGTGCCTGGAATGCAGGGAAACAGGGGCTCAATGAGCAGTTCTTC | CAWNAGKQGLNEQFF
TRBD2 | TRBJ2-5 | TRBV5-1 | - | TGCGCCAGCAGCCCGGGACTAGAAGGGACCCAGTACTTC | CASSPGLEGTQYF
TRBD1 | TRBJ1-4 | TRBV18 | - | TGTGCCAGCTCGCCGAGGACAGGCCGGGAGCTTTGGAAACTGTTTTTT | CASSPRTGRELWKLFF
TRBD1 | TRBJ1-1 | TRBV6-5 | once | TGTGCCAGCAGTCTACAGGGGCGGACTGAAGCTTTCTTT | CASSLQGRTEAFF
TRBD1 | TRBJ1-5 | TRBV7-9 | - | TGTGCCAGCAGCTTAGTGGGGACAGAGAATCAGCCCCAGCATTTT | CASSLVGTENQPQHF
TRBD1 | TRBJ2-3 | TRBV11-3 | - | TGTGCCAGCAGCTCTAGAACAGGGGCCGGCACAGATACGCAGTATTTT | CASSSRTGAGTDTQYF
TRBD2 | TRBJ2-3 | TRBV5-1 | - | TGCGCCAGCAGCTTGGGACTAGCGGGAATGGGGAGTAGCACAGATACGCAGTATTTT | CASSLGLAGMGSSTDTQYF
- | TRBJ1-2 | TRBV29-1 | - | TGCAGCGTCTATGAGCGGGGTGGCTACACCTTC | CSVYERGGYTF
- | TRBJ1-3 | TRBV7-2 | - | TGCGCCAGCAGCTTAGAACGGGGGGGGCGCGGTGGAAACACCATATATTTT | CASSLERGGRGGNTIYF
- | TRBJ2-7 | TRBV18 | - | TGTGCCAGCTCACCGGGCGGGGTAGGGGGCGAGCAGTACTTC | CASSPGGVGGEQYF
TRBD1 | TRBJ2-6 | TRBV5-4 | - | TGTGCCAGCAGCTTAGGGACAGGGTCTGGGGCCAACGTCCTGACTTTC | CASSLGTGSGANVLTF
- | TRBJ2-5 | TRBV7-3 | few | TGTGCCAGCGGGGGGTCTCAAGAGACCCAGTACTTC | CASGGSQETQYF
- | TRBJ2-5 | TRBV27 | - | TGTGCCAGCAGTTTATCTGGCCAACAAGAGACCCAGTACTTC | CASSLSGQQETQYF
- | TRBJ2-3 | TRBV2 | - | TGTGCCAGCAGTGTTTACAGCAGCACAGATACGCAGTATTTT | CASSVYSSTDTQYF
- | TRBJ2-3 | TRBV25-1 | - | TGTGCCAGAAGTAATCGGGACAACACAGATACGCAGTATTTT | CARSNRDNTDTQYF
TRBD1 | TRBJ1-2 | TRBV9 | - | TGTGCCAGCAGCTTACAGGGGGCCAGAGCTAACTATGGCTACACCTTC | CASSLQGARANYGYTF
- | TRBJ2-2 | TRBV19 | - | TGTGCCAGTAGTATTGTGAGGGGGAATTTTCCCGGGGAGCTGTTTTTT | CASSIVRGNFPGELFF
- | TRBJ1-5 | TRBV19 | - | TGTGCCAGTATAGTCTCCCCGGGAGTCAATCAGCCCCAGCATTTT | CASIVSPGVNQPQHF
- | TRBJ1-2 | TRBV25-1 | - | TGTGCCAGCAGTGAATCAATACAGGGATCATATGGCTACACCTTC | CASSESIQGSYGYTF
- | TRBJ2-1 | TRBV6-6 | - | TGTGCCAGCAGTTACGGAGGGCTGGGTGAGCAGTTCTTC | CASSYGGLGEQFF
- | TRBJ1-2 | TRBV29-1 | - | TGCAGCGCAGAGACAGTGGAATCTTTGAGCTACACCTTC | CSAETVESLSYTF
TRBD1 | TRBJ2-7 | TRBV6-1 | - | TGTGCCAGCACCGCCGGGACAGGGGGTTCCTACGAGCAGTACTTC | CASTAGTGGSYEQYF
TRBD1 | TRBJ1-2 | TRBV19 | - | TGTGCCAGTAGGGCCGACAGGGTTGATGGCTACACCTTC | CASRADRVDGYTF
TRBD1 | TRBJ2-7 | TRBV27 | - | TGTGCCAGCAGTTTAACAGGGGGTAGGGTGAGTACCTACGAGCAGTACTTC | CASSLTGGRVSTYEQYF
TRBD1 | TRBJ2-3 | TRBV7-3 | - | TGTGCCAGCAGCCCAGGGGGACAGGGCGGAGATACGCAGTATTTT | CASSPGGQGGDTQYF
TRBD1 | TRBJ2-5 | TRBV4-1 | - | TGCGCCAGCGCCGATCCGACAGGGGGCTGGACCCAGTACTTC | CASADPTGGWTQYF
TRBD2 | TRBJ2-1 | TRBV4-2 | few | TGTGCCAGCAGCCGGACTAGCGGGTCCTACAATGAGCAGTTCTTC | CASSRTSGSYNEQFF
- | TRBJ1-1 | TRBV7-3 | - | TGTGCCAGCAGCCCCGAGGGAGGGGCGGTTACTGAAGCTTTCTTT | CASSPEGGAVTEAFF
- | TRBJ1-6 | TRBV14 | once | TGTGCCAGCAGCAGCGGACAGATGTCCTATAATTCACCCCTCCACTTT | CASSSGQMSYNSPLHF
- | TRBJ1-5 | TRBV2 | - | TGTGCCAGCAGTTCGAAGGGACACCCCATTGTCCAGCCCCAGCATTTT | CASSSKGHPIVQPQHF
- | TRBJ2-1 | TRBV7-8 | - | TGTGCCAGCAGCTTAATGCGTGGTGAGCAGTTCTTC | CASSLMRGEQFF
TRBD2 | TRBJ2-3 | TRBV5-1 | - | TGCGCCAGCAGCCAGGGACTAGCGGGGCTTACAGATACGCAGTATTTT | CASSQGLAGLTDTQYF
- | TRBJ2-3 | TRBV18 | once | TGTGCCAGCTCACCACGGGCGTTTACAGATACGCAGTATTTT | CASSPRAFTDTQYF